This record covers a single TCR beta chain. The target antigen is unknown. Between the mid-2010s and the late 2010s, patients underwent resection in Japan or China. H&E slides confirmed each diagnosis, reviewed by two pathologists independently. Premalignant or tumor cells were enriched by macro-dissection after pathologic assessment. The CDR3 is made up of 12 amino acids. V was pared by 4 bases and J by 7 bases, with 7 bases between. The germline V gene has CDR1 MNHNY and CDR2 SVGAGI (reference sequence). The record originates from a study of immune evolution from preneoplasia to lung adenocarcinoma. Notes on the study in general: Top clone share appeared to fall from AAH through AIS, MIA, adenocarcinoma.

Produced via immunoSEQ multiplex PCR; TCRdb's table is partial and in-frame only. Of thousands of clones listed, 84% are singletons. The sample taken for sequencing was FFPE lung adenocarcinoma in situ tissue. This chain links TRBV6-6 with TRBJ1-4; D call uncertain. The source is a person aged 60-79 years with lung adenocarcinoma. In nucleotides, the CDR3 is TGTGCCAGCAGTTCGGTGGGTGAAAAACTGTTTTTT. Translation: CASSSVGEKLFF.